These 17 T cell receptor beta chains originate from one sample sequenced in a study of beta chain features in type 1 diabetes. Whole-study findings and limits: Type 1 diabetes patients had moderately but significantly shorter TCRB CDR3s in all four CD4+ subsets.

These receptors lack a known antigen. Reverse transcription of all isolated RNA meant that expressed TCRB transcripts were sequenced. Libraries were prepared by immunoSEQ multiplex PCR; TCRdb keeps only in-frame clonotypes and omits some of them. The table lists about 70,000 clones, about 50% of them singletons. Sequenced input: central memory CD4+ T cells from blood. The receptors derive from a man younger than 40 with type 1 diabetes.

The chain is built from TRBV13 and TRBJ2-3, with 12 bases matching TRBD2. Germline-derived CDR1 and CDR2 are PRHDT and FYEKMQ (reference sequence). V trimming: 5 bases; J trimming: 2 bases; junction bases outside the gene matches: 5. The CDR3 runs 16 residues. The CDR3 is CASSQGLAGHTDTQYF. The CDR3 coding sequence is TGTGCCAGCAGCCAAGGACTAGCGGGGCACACAGATACGCAGTATTTT.

The gene calls are TRBV6-1 and TRBJ2-5; TRBD2 matches 12 bases. This CDR3 has 15 residues. V gave up 4 bases and J gave up 9 bases; unmatched junction bases: 9. Germline values: CDR1 MNHNS, CDR2 SASEGT. CDR3: CASSGLAGVPQAQYF. Here the CDR3 DNA reads TGTGCCAGCAGTGGACTAGCGGGAGTTCCCCAGGCCCAGTACTTC.

The chain combines TRBV6-6 with TRBJ1-4, with D unresolved. The germline CDR1 and CDR2 sequences are MNHNY and SVGAGI (reference sequence). This CDR3 is 16 amino acids long. The V gene lost 7 bases and the J gene lost 8 bases, with 23 bases spanning the gap. The CDR3 sequence: CASINGGGRGIEKLFF. CDR3 coding DNA: TGTGCCAGCATAAATGGCGGCGGCCGAGGGATCGAAAAACTGTTTTTT.

The genes are TRBV4-2 and TRBJ2-7; maybe TRBD2 (6 bases). CDR3 length: 16 amino acids. Germline V CDR1 and CDR2: LGHNA, YNFKEQ. Deletions cut 0 bases from V and 0 bases from J, with 12 bases between. CDR3 in DNA: TGTGCCAGCAGCCAAGATAGTGCGGGGAGCTCCTACGAGCAGTACTTC. Protein: CASSQDSAGSSYEQYF.

Only a few counts were recorded for this clone. J is TRBJ2-5 and V is TRBV7-2, with D possibly being TRBD2 (6 bases). The CDR3 is made up of 15 amino acids. Looked up from germline, CDR1 is SGHTA and CDR2 is FQGNSA. V gave up 0 bases and J gave up 5 bases, with 13 bases separating them. The CDR3 DNA sequence: TGTGCCAGCAGCTTAGCGCGGGGAGGCGGGGAGACCCAGTACTTC. It specifies CASSLARGGGETQYF. Drawing the rest from reference TRBV7-2 and TRBJ2-5, the complete variable domain is GAGVSQSPSNKVTEKGKDVELRCDPISGHTALYWYRQSLGQGLEFLIYFQGNSAPDKSGLPSDRFSAERTGGSVSTLTIQRTQQEDSAVYLCASSLARGGGETQYFGPGTRLLVL.

V and J are TRBV11-2 and TRBJ2-2; TRBD2 matches at 7 bases. Trimming removed 2 bases from V and 4 bases from J; junction bases left unmatched: 4. The germline gives CDR1 SGHAT, CDR2 FQNNGV. This CDR3 has 15 amino acids. CDR3 nucleotide sequence: TGTGCCAGCAGCTTACTAGCGGCTTTCACCGGGGAGCTGTTTTTT. It specifies CASSLLAAFTGELFF.

The chain is built from TRBV19 and TRBJ2-7; D unclear. V gave up 4 bases and J gave up 0 bases, with 10 bases separating them. This CDR3 has 14 residues. Per the germline V gene, CDR1 is LNHDA and CDR2 is SQIVND (reference sequence). CDR3 loop: CASSTVIASYEQYF. CDR3 bases: TGTGCCAGTAGTACCGTAATAGCCTCCTACGAGCAGTACTTC.

This sequence joins TRBV7-2 and TRBJ2-5; D not certain. This CDR3 region has 15 residues. CDR1 is SGHTA and CDR2 is FQGNSA in the germline V gene. Trimming took off 1 base at V and 4 bases at J, with 13 bases between the two ends. CDR3 DNA: TGTGCCAGCAGCTTAGGTTTTGGGCGCCCAGAGACCCAGTACTTC. Protein: CASSLGFGRPETQYF.

This chain joins TRBV7-6 and TRBJ2-1, with 8 bases fitting TRBD2. Germline loops: CDR1 SGHVS, CDR2 FNYEAQ. Germline trimming cut 4 bases from V and 6 bases from J; bases unmatched to any gene: 11. This CDR3 is 16 amino acids long. The CDR3 loop is CASSYKSLAETNEQFF. The CDR3 bases are TGTGCCAGCAGCTATAAATCACTAGCGGAGACCAATGAGCAGTTCTTC. The full variable domain, in which reference TRBV7-6 and TRBJ2-1 provide the parts outside the CDR3, is GAGVSQSPRYKVTKRGQDVALRCDPISGHVSLYWYRQALGQGPEFLTYFNYEAQQDKSGLPNDRFSAERPEGSISTLTIQRTEQRDSAMYRCASSYKSLAETNEQFFGPGTRLTVL.

The chain links TRBV2 to TRBJ2-7; D remains unclear. V lost 7 bases and J 6 bases, leaving 10 bases between the germline ends. The length of the CDR3 is 11 residues. The germline gives CDR1 SNHLY, CDR2 FYNNEI. The CDR3 sequence is CASTLRGEQYF. CDR3 DNA sequence: TGTGCCAGCACCCTCCGAGGCGAGCAGTACTTC.

The genes are TRBV5-1 and TRBJ1-1; D might be TRBD1 (6 bases). Deletions cut 2 bases from V and 1 base from J, with 12 bases between. Germline CDR1 SGHRS, CDR2 YFSETQ. The CDR3 spans 15 residues. The CDR3 DNA follows: TGCGCCAGCAGCTTTGCCGGGACACAGAACACTGAAGCTTTCTTT. It codes for CASSFAGTQNTEAFF.

The chain is built from TRBV19 and TRBJ1-5; no clear D gene. This CDR3 region has 12 residues. Germline CDR1 and CDR2: LNHDA and SQIVND (reference sequence). V lost 10 bases, J lost 3 bases, and 10 bases lay in between. The chain's CDR3 is CATSENNQPQHF. The CDR3 region has the DNA TGTGCCACCTCGGAGAACAATCAGCCCCAGCATTTT.

This clone was picked up a small number of times. The chain is built from TRBV7-2 and TRBJ2-5; TRBD1 might be the D (6 bases). V was trimmed by 5 bases and J by 1 base, leaving 11 bases between them. CDR3 size: 14 residues. Germline lookup yields CDR1 SGHTA and CDR2 FQGNSA. CDR3 nucleotides: TGTGCCAGCAGCCTAGGGGGAGTCCAAGAGACCCAGTACTTC. As protein: CASSLGGVQETQYF.

The chain uses TRBV18 and TRBJ1-1; D call uncertain. The length of the CDR3 is 14 residues. Germline CDR1 reads KGHSH; CDR2 reads LQKENI. V was clipped by 2 bases and J by 5 bases, with 12 bases between them. This CDR3 is CASSPVTTGTEAFF. The CDR3 coding sequence is TGTGCCAGCTCACCAGTGACGACGGGAACTGAAGCTTTCTTT. The entire variable domain, with the rest obtained from reference TRBV18 and TRBJ1-1, is as follows: NAGVMQNPRHLVRRRGQEARLRCSPMKGHSHVYWYRQLPEEGLKFMVYLQKENIIDESGMPKERFSAEFPKEGPSILRIQQVVRGDSAAYFCASSPVTTGTEAFFGQGTRLTVV.

This clone was picked up a small number of times. V and J are TRBV18 and TRBJ2-7; D gene ambiguous. Trimming left V 5 bases short and J 0 bases short, with 5 bases between. The CDR3 contains 12 residues. In germline, CDR1 is KGHSH, CDR2 LQKENI. CDR3 loop: CASSVFSYEQYF. CDR3 sequence (DNA): TGTGCCAGCTCAGTATTCTCCTACGAGCAGTACTTC.

This clone was seen a handful of times. Here the CDR3 reads CASDRETSYNEQFF. CDR3 coding DNA: TGTGCTAGTGACAGGGAAACATCCTACAATGAGCAGTTCTTC. The chain uses TRBV12-5 and TRBJ2-1; possible D gene TRBD1, 6 bases. The CDR3 spans 14 residues. Germline CDR1 is LGHNT and CDR2 is FRNRAP. V lost 7 bases to trimming and J lost 1 base, with 11 bases between them.

The genes are TRBV9 and TRBJ2-5; the D gene is possibly TRBD1 (7 bases). Germline CDR1 is SGDLS and CDR2 is YYNGEE. The CDR3 runs to 14 residues. V was shortened by 5 bases and J by 5 bases, with 16 bases between the two germline ends. DNA of the CDR3: TGTGCCAGCAGAGCAGGGGGAGGTACGGAGACCCAGTACTTC. Translated, it gives CASRAGGGTETQYF.